A single sample gave rise to the 8 T cell receptor beta chains below, sequenced in a study of blood T cell repertoires in COVID-19. Sequencing used immunoSEQ multiplex PCR; TCRdb keeps in-frame clones, though not all of them. The table lists about 60,000 clones, approximately 90% of them singletons. The sequencing sample was made of peripheral blood. The source of these receptors is a human donor with active COVID-19. The donor label of this sample is uncertain.

The sample holds one count of this clone. The V call is TRBV10-3, the J call TRBJ2-1; D may be TRBD1 (6 bases). With 6 bases removed from V and 7 bases from J, the gap between germline ends came to 16 bases. The germline gives CDR1 ENHRY, CDR2 SYGVKD. CDR3 size: 14 residues. The CDR3 nucleotides read TGTGCCATCAGGCCGGGACAACAGAAGAATGAGCAGTTCTTC. It encodes CAIRPGQQKNEQFF.

The chain uses TRBV5-1 and TRBJ2-1; 8 bases match TRBD1. In germline, CDR1 is SGHRS, CDR2 YFSETQ. J was trimmed by 2 bases and V by 2 bases; bases with no gene match: 3. The CDR3 loop spans 15 amino acids. The CDR3 bases are TGCGCCAGCAGCTTTCAGGGGGCAACCTACAATGAGCAGTTCTTC. Its translation: CASSFQGATYNEQFF.

The chain combines TRBV30 with TRBJ2-1, with TRBD1 matching 9 bases. The CDR3 is 15 residues long. V gave up 4 bases and J gave up 6 bases; unmatched junction bases: 10. The germline V gene encodes CDR1 GTSNPN and CDR2 SVGIG (reference sequence). The DNA of the CDR3 is TGTGCCTGGACCCCTCGGGACAGGGAAACCAATGAGCAGTTCTTC. It yields the protein CAWTPRDRETNEQFF.

This rearrangement joins TRBV7-9 to TRBJ2-2, with D possibly matching TRBD1 (5 bases). Germline assignment: CDR1 SEHNR and CDR2 FQNEAQ (reference sequence). V gave up 6 bases and J gave up 2 bases, with 16 bases separating them. The CDR3 consists of 16 residues. CDR3 nucleotide sequence: TGTGCCAGCAGGAGCCGAGACAGTTATAACACCGGGGAGCTGTTTTTT. It encodes CASRSRDSYNTGELFF.

This clone showed up just once. This chain joins TRBV27 and TRBJ2-3, with D possibly matching TRBD1 (6 bases). Germline loops: CDR1 MNHEY, CDR2 SMNVEV (reference sequence). With 3 bases removed from V and 0 bases from J, the gap between germline ends came to 10 bases. This CDR3 has 15 amino acids. CDR3 DNA: TGTGCCAGCAGTTTGGACAGCTTTAGCACAGATACGCAGTATTTT. It translates to CASSLDSFSTDTQYF.

The gene calls are TRBV19 and TRBJ2-2, with 9 bases identical to TRBD2. Per germline, CDR1 LNHDA and CDR2 SQIVND (reference sequence). The CDR3 is made up of 14 amino acids. With V trimmed by 3 bases and J by 8 bases, 4 bases remained unmatched. The CDR3 loop is CASSMTSGKGELFF. CDR3 bases: TGTGCCAGTAGTATGACTAGCGGAAAGGGGGAGCTGTTTTTT. Full variable domain (outside the CDR3, taken from reference TRBV19 and TRBJ2-2): DGGITQSPKYLFRKEGQNVTLSCEQNLNHDAMYWYRQDPGQGLRLIYYSQIVNDFQKGDIAEGYSVSREKKESFPLTVTSAQKNPTAFYLCASSMTSGKGELFFGEGSRLTVL.

The V and J genes are TRBV4-1 and TRBJ2-2; 7 nucleotides line up with TRBD1. CDR1 is MGHRA, CDR2 YSYEKL, per germline. Trimming took 7 bases from V and 0 from J; bases not matched to a gene: 5. This CDR3 is 15 amino acids long. In nucleotides, the CDR3 is TGCGCCAGCATGATCGGACAGGCGAACACCGGGGAGCTGTTTTTT. It specifies CASMIGQANTGELFF.

V and J are TRBV10-3 and TRBJ2-2; D is possibly TRBD1 (6 bases). Trimming stripped 3 bases from V and 5 bases from J, with 10 bases between. CDR3 length equals 14 residues. Germline values: CDR1 ENHRY, CDR2 SYGVKD. The CDR3 DNA is TGTGCCATCAGTGAACCAGGGGCAACCGGGGAGCTGTTTTTT. Encoded protein: CAISEPGATGELFF.